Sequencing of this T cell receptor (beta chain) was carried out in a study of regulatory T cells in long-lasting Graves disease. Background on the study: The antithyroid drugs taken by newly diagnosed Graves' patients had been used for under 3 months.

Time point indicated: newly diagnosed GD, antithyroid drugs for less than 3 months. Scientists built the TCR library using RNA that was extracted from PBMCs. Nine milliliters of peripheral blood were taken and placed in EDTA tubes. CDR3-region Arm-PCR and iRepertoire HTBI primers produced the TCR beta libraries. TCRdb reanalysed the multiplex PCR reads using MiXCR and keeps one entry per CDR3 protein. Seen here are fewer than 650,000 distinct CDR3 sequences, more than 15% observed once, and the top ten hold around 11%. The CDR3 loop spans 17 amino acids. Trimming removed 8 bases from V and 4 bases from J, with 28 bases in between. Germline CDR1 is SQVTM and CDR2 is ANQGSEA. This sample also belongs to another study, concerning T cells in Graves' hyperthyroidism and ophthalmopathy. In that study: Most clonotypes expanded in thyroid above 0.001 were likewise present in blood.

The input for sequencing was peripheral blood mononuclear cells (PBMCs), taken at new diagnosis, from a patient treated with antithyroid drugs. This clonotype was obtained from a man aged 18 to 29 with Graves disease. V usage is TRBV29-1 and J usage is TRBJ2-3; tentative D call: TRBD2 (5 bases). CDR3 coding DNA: TGCAGCTGTTATCAAAGGTGGGCGGGCCCTCCCTCAGATACGCAGTATTTT. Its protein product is CSCYQRWAGPPSDTQYF.